Below, one TCR beta chain is given with its context. This sample was taken from a study of technical replicates of blood from four donors. The table came from immunoSEQ multiplex PCR; TCRdb's copy has only in-frame clones and leaves some out. The profile shows about 16,000 clones, about 83% of them singletons. Germline-derived CDR1 and CDR2 are MNHEY and SVGAGI. This CDR3 comprises 15 residues. V was cut by 6 bases and J by 0 bases, with 11 bases left in between. The receptor's source is a human donor in good health. Specimen: PBMCs. The chain joins TRBV6-5 to TRBJ2-2, with a weak D call TRBD2 (6 bases). CDR3 sequence reads: CASRPGSSNTGELFF. CDR3 DNA: TGTGCCAGCAGGCCCGGGAGTTCGAACACCGGGGAGCTGTTTTTT.